The 5 T cell receptor beta chains reported below all come from one sample, sequenced in a study of T cells after yellow fever vaccination. TCRdb independently ran MiXCR on the 5' RACE reads; one entry per CDR3 protein. The sample consists of about 130,000 distinct CDR3 sequences, roughly 9% of them appearing once. Source: CD8+ T cells sorted from PBMCs, taken on the day of the yellow fever booster vaccination. These receptors all stem from a man aged 18 to 30 who received the YFV17D yellow fever vaccine.

At least ten counts were recorded for this clonotype. This chain links TRBV7-2 with TRBJ2-1; the match to TRBD1 covers 7 bases. V lost 0 bases to trimming and J lost 6 bases; unmatched junction nucleotides: 8. Germline V gene data show CDR1 as SGHTA and CDR2 as FQGNSA. The CDR3 has 16 amino acids. In DNA form, the CDR3 reads TGTGCCAGCAGCTTAGCCGGGACAGCGGTGGGCAATGAGCAGTTCTTC. It encodes CASSLAGTAVGNEQFF.

This clonotype was recorded a few times. The chain uses TRBV11-1 and TRBJ2-7; D tentatively fits TRBD1 or TRBD2 (5 bases each). The length of the CDR3 is 13 residues. V was trimmed by 6 bases and J by 6 bases, leaving 15 bases between them. The germline CDR1 and CDR2 sequences are SGHAT and FQDESV (reference sequence). The CDR3 DNA sequence: TGTGCCAGCAGTCCTGGGGACCGTCTCGAGCAGTACTTC. It specifies CASSPGDRLEQYF.

The J gene is TRBJ1-1, the V gene TRBV20-1; D might be TRBD1 (6 bases). In germline, CDR1 is DFQATT, CDR2 SNEGSKA (reference sequence). The CDR3 covers 11 residues. The V gene lost 5 bases and the J gene lost 10 bases, with 14 bases spanning the gap. CDR3 nucleotides: TGCAGTGCTCCGAAGGGGGTTGGAGCTTTCTTT. As protein: CSAPKGVGAFF.

The chain combines TRBV12-3 or TRBV12-4 with TRBJ2-2; tentatively, D is TRBD2 (5 bases). The CDR3 is 13 amino acids. Trimming cost V 3 bases and J 3 bases, with 5 bases left between them. CDR3 in amino acids: CASSLRDTGELFF. CDR3 coding DNA: TGTGCCAGCAGTTTGAGGGACACCGGGGAGCTGTTTTTT.

This clonotype has at least ten counts. The genes are TRBV29-1 and TRBJ2-3, with TRBD1 identical over 7 bases. The trim removed 0 bases at V and 0 bases at J, leaving 3 bases unmatched. This CDR3 spans 15 amino acids. Germline assignment: CDR1 SQVTM and CDR2 ANQGSEA. The CDR3 spells CSVEEQGWSTDTQYF. The DNA of the CDR3 is TGCAGCGTTGAAGAACAGGGGTGGAGCACAGATACGCAGTATTTT.